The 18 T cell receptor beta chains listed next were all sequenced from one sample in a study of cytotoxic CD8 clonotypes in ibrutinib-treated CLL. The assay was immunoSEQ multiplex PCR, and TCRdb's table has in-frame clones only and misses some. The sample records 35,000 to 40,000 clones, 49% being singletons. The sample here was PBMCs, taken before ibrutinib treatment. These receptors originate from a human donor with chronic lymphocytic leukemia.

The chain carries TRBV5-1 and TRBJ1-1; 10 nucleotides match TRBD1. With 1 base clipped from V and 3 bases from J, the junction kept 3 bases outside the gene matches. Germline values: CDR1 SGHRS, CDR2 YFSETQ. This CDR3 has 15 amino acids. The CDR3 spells CASSLSGTGDTEAFF. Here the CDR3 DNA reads TGCGCCAGCAGCTTGTCCGGGACAGGGGACACTGAAGCTTTCTTT.

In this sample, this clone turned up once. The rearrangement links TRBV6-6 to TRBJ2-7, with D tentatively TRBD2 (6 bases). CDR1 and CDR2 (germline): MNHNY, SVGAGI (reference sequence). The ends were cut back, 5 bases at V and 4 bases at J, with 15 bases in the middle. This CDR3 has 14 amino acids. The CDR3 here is CASSRTGRRYEQYF. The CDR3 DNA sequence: TGTGCCAGCAGTCGAACCGGGAGAAGGTACGAGCAGTACTTC.

CDR3 in amino acids: CASRPGQGFSAGVSEQYF. The DNA for the CDR3 is TGTGCCAGCAGACCGGGACAGGGGTTTAGTGCTGGGGTCTCCGAGCAGTACTTC. This chain links TRBV28 with TRBJ2-7; 10 nucleotides match TRBD1. The CDR3 has 18 residues. Trimming at V came to 6 bases and at J to 6 bases, leaving 20 bases not matched to a gene. Germline V gene lookup returns CDR1 MDHEN and CDR2 SYDVKM. The variable domain in full, completed from reference TRBV28 and TRBJ2-7, reads DVKVTQSSRYLVKRTGEKVFLECVQDMDHENMFWYRQDPGLGLRLIYFSYDVKMKEKGDIPEGYSVSREKKERFSLILESASTNQTSMYLCASRPGQGFSAGVSEQYFGPGTRLTVT.

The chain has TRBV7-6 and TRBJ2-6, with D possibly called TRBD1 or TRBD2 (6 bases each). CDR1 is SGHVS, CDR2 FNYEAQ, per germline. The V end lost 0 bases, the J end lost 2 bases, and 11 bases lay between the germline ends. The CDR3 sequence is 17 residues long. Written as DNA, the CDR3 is TGTGCCAGCAGCTTAGCGAGGGGGGTGACTGGGGCCAACGTCCTGACTTTC. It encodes CASSLARGVTGANVLTF.

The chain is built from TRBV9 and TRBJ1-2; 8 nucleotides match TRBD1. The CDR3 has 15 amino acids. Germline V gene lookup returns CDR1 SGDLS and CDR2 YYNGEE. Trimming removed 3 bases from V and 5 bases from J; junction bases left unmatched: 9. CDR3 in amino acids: CASSGYRDRRYGYTF. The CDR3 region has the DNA TGTGCCAGCAGCGGCTACCGGGACAGGAGATATGGCTACACCTTC.

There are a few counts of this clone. The CDR3 loop reads CASSTRQGPYEQYF. CDR3 DNA sequence: TGTGCCAGTAGTACCCGACAGGGTCCCTACGAGCAGTACTTC. The V gene is TRBV19, the J gene TRBJ2-7, with TRBD1 identical over 7 bases. V gave up 4 bases and J gave up 2 bases; unmatched junction bases: 5. The length of the CDR3 is 14 residues. Germline CDR1 LNHDA, CDR2 SQIVND (reference sequence).

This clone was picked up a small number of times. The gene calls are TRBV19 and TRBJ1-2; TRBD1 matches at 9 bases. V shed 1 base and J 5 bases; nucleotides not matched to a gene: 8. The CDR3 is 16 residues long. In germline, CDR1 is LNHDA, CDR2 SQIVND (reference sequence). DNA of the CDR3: TGTGCCAGTAGTATAGCTCCGGGACAGGGAATTTATGGCTACACCTTC. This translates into CASSIAPGQGIYGYTF.

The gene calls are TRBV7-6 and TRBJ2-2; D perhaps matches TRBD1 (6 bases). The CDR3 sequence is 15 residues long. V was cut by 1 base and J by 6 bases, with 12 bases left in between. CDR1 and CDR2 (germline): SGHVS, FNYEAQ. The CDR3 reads CASSLGGPWPGELFF. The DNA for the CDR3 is TGTGCCAGCAGCTTAGGGGGGCCATGGCCCGGGGAGCTGTTTTTT.

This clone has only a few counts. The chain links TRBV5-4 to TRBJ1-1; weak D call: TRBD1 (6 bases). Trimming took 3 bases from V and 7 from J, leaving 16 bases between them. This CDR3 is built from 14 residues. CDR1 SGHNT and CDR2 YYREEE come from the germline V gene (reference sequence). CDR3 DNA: TGTGCCAGCAGCTCGATGGGACACGCGCTTGAAGCTTTCTTT. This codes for CASSSMGHALEAFF.

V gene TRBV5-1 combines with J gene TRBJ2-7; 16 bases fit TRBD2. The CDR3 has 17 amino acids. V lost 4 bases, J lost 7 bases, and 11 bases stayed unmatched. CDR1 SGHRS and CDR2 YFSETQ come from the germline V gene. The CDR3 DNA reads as TGCGCCAGCAGCACCCTGGGACTAGCGGGGGGGCCGAGGGAGCAGTACTTC. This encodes CASSTLGLAGGPREQYF. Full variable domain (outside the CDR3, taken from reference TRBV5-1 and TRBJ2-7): KAGVTQTPRYLIKTRGQQVTLSCSPISGHRSVSWYQQTPGQGLQFLFEYFSETQRNKGNFPGRFSGRQFSNSRSEMNVSTLELGDSALYLCASSTLGLAGGPREQYFGPGTRLTVT.

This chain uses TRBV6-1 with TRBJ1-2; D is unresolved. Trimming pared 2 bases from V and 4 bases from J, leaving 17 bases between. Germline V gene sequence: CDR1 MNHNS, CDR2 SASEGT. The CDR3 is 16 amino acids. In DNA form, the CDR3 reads TGTGCCAGCAGTGAATCGCGGGTCGACTACGTCTATGGCTACACCTTC. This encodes CASSESRVDYVYGYTF.

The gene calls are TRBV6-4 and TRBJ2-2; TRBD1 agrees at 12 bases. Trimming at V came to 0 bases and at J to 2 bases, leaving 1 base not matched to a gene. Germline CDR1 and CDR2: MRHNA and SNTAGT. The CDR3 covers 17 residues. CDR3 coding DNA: TGTGCCAGCAGTGACTCTGGGACAGGGGGCAACACCGGGGAGCTGTTTTTT. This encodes CASSDSGTGGNTGELFF.

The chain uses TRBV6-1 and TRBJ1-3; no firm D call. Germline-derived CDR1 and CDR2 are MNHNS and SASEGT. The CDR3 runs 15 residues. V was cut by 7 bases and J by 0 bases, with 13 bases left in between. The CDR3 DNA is TGTGCCAGCATAAGGACCGCTAGCTCTGGAAACACCATATATTTT. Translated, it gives CASIRTASSGNTIYF.

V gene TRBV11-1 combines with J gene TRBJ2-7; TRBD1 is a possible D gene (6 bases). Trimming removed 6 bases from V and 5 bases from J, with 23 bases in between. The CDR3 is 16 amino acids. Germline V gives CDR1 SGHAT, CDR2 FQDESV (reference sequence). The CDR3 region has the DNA TGTGCCAGCAGTTCGACCCCCGGGACACCAGGTAACGAGCAGTACTTC. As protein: CASSSTPGTPGNEQYF.

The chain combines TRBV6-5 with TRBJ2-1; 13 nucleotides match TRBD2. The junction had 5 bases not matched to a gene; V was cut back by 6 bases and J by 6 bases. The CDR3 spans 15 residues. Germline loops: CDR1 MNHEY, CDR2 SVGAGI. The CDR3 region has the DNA TGTGCCAGCAGGAAGGGACTAGCGGGGATCAATGAGCAGTTCTTC. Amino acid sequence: CASRKGLAGINEQFF.

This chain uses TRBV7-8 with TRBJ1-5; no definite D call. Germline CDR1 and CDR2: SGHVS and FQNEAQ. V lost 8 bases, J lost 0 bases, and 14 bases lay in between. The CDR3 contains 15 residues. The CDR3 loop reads CASDDGLYSNQPQHF. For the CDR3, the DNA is TGTGCCAGCGACGATGGTTTATATAGCAATCAGCCCCAGCATTTT.

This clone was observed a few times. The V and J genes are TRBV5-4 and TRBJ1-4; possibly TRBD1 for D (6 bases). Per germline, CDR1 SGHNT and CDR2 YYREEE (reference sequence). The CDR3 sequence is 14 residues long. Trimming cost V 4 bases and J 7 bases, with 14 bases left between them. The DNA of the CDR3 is TGTGCCAGCAGCCCACAGGGTAGAGGTGAAAAACTGTTTTTT. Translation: CASSPQGRGEKLFF.

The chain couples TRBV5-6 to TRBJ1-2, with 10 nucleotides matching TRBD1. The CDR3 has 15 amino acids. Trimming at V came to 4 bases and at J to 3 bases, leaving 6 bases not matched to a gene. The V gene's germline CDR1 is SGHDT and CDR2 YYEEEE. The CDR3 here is CASSLGTGVYYGYTF. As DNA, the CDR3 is TGTGCCAGCAGCCTAGGGACAGGGGTATACTATGGCTACACCTTC. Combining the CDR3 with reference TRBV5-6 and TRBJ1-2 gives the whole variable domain DAGVTQSPTHLIKTRGQQVTLRCSPKSGHDTVSWYQQALGQGPQFIFQYYEEEERQRGNFPDRFSGHQFPNYSSELNVNALLLGDSALYLCASSLGTGVYYGYTFGSGTRLTVV.